Following are 8 T cell receptor beta chains from one sample sequenced in a study of blood T cell repertoires in COVID-19. Clones were read by immunoSEQ multiplex PCR, and TCRdb kept only the in-frame ones, dropping some. The data show about 73,000 clones, roughly four fifths seen once. Sequencing used peripheral blood. The receptors come from a human donor in a cohort sampled during active COVID-19.

This chain links TRBV4-1 with TRBJ1-1; 8 bases align to TRBD1. This CDR3 spans 16 amino acids. J was trimmed by 4 bases and V by 4 bases; bases with no gene match: 11. Germline values: CDR1 MGHRA, CDR2 YSYEKL. The CDR3, as DNA: TGCGCCAGCAGCCGGGGCCCAGGGGGCGCGGGCACTGAAGCTTTCTTT. It specifies CASSRGPGGAGTEAFF.

The genes are TRBV5-4 and TRBJ2-5, with 7 bases lining up with TRBD1. The germline CDR1 and CDR2 sequences are SGHNT and YYREEE (reference sequence). V shed 2 bases, J shed 1 base, and the junction held 5 bases outside the gene matches. CDR3 length equals 15 residues. The CDR3 loop is CASSFRDSFQETQYF. The CDR3 nucleotides read TGTGCCAGCAGCTTTAGGGACAGCTTCCAAGAGACCCAGTACTTC.

The chain employs TRBV28 and TRBJ2-5; 9 positions agree with TRBD2. The junction had 6 bases not matched to a gene; V was cut back by 6 bases and J by 4 bases. CDR3 length equals 14 residues. Germline CDR1 MDHEN, CDR2 SYDVKM. The CDR3 nucleotides read TGTGCCAGCAGCTCCGGGACTAGCACAGAGACCCAGTACTTC. This gives the protein CASSSGTSTETQYF. The variable domain in full, with the rest retrieved from reference TRBV28 and TRBJ2-5, is DVKVTQSSRYLVKRTGEKVFLECVQDMDHENMFWYRQDPGLGLRLIYFSYDVKMKEKGDIPEGYSVSREKKERFSLILESASTNQTSMYLCASSSGTSTETQYFGPGTRLLVL.

This rearrangement joins TRBV4-1 to TRBJ1-6; D possibly corresponds to TRBD1 (6 bases). The CDR3 runs 15 residues. The germline gives CDR1 MGHRA, CDR2 YSYEKL. The germline V and J ends were trimmed by 3 bases and 10 bases, with 16 bases remaining between them. In DNA form, the CDR3 reads TGCGCCAGCAGCCAGTTACAGGGATTCCCATCACCCCTCCACTTT. It translates to CASSQLQGFPSPLHF.

This clone was observed once. V and J are TRBV3-1 (or the pseudogene TRBV3-2) and TRBJ2-5, with 12 positions matching TRBD2. The CDR3 covers 16 residues. Unmatched junction bases numbered 5, after V lost 1 base and J lost 5 bases. Germline lookup yields CDR1 LGHDT and CDR2 YNNKEL (reference sequence). The CDR3 reads CASSQGASGGVETQYF. In nucleotides, the CDR3 is TGTGCCAGCAGCCAAGGGGCTAGCGGGGGGGTCGAGACCCAGTACTTC.

This rearrangement joins TRBV9 to TRBJ2-7, with a weak D call TRBD1 (5 bases). The CDR3 is 14 amino acids. Trimming removed 2 bases at V and 6 bases at J, with 15 bases between. Germline V CDR1 and CDR2: SGDLS, YYNGEE. CDR3: CASSVTGTFGEQYF. In DNA, the CDR3 is TGTGCCAGCAGCGTTACAGGTACCTTTGGCGAGCAGTACTTC.

This clone was detected only once. The chain links TRBV5-6 to TRBJ2-7; 8 positions agree with TRBD2. From germline, CDR1 is SGHDT and CDR2 YYEEEE. The length of the CDR3 is 13 residues. Trimming cost V 4 bases and J 7 bases; bases outside gene matches: 7. In DNA form, the CDR3 reads TGTGCCAGCAGCCGCGGGGGGCCCAGGGAGCAGTACTTC. Translated: CASSRGGPREQYF.

This chain links TRBV27 with TRBJ2-5; a weak D match, TRBD2 (6 bases). V was cut by 2 bases and J by 7 bases, with 14 bases left in between. The CDR3 sequence is 14 residues long. Germline CDR1 and CDR2: MNHEY and SMNVEV (reference sequence). CDR3 bases: TGTGCCAGCAGTTTAGGATCCCGAGCGGGGACCCAGTACTTC. As protein: CASSLGSRAGTQYF.